The TCR beta chain under discussion was sequenced for a study of T-cell reconstitution after alpha-beta-depleted transplantation in children. Notes on the study in general: One year post-transplant, T-cell counts and diversity were largely derived from T cells produced anew. Several hundred expanded graft clones reportedly supplied alpha-beta T cells about two months after transplant.

Germline values: CDR1 MGHRA, CDR2 YSYEKL. Trimming took 8 bases from V and 4 from J; bases not matched to a gene: 6. The CDR3 consists of 14 residues. This clonotype was counted between two and nine times. Its antigen is unidentified. The library targeted TCRbeta and was prepared with unique molecular identifiers. From the PCR reads, TCRdb called clonotypes with MiXCR, one entry per CDR3 protein. The data contain around 100,000 distinct CDR3 sequences, roughly 7.2% of them seen just once; the ten biggest clones take up approximately 16%. The source was PBMCs, collected before TCRalphabeta/CD19-depleted stem cell transplant. The sequence was obtained from a boy aged 2 to 10 with acute lymphoblastic leukemia, due to receive a stem cell transplant. This rearrangement joins TRBV4-1 to TRBJ2-5; 11 nucleotides match TRBD2. CDR3 amino acids: CASSLGTSGETQYF. CDR3 coding DNA: TGCGCCAGCTCCCTGGGGACTAGCGGAGAGACCCAGTACTTC.